This T cell receptor (beta chain) derives from a study of identical twins. Notes on this clonotype: Its target is not known.

The CDR3 sequence is 14 residues long. V dropped 7 bases and J dropped 3; count of bases not matched to a gene: 6. Germline V gene data show CDR1 as MGHDK and CDR2 as SYGVNS. Healthy Caucasians supplied all donations. In TCRdb, the 5' RACE reads were re-called with MiXCR into one record per CDR3 protein. This table has 1.5 million to 2 million distinct CDR3 sequences, 32% appearing once. Study results and caveats: Insertions were fewer in abundant cord blood beta clonotypes, whereas memory repertoires showed none of this pattern.

The source of this sequence is a newborn girl in good health. The rearrangement links TRBV25-1 to TRBJ2-3; 8 bases align to TRBD1. Sequenced input: cord blood. CDR3 protein: CASTRGRWTDTQYF. DNA of the CDR3: TGTGCCAGCACCAGGGGGCGCTGGACAGATACGCAGTATTTT.